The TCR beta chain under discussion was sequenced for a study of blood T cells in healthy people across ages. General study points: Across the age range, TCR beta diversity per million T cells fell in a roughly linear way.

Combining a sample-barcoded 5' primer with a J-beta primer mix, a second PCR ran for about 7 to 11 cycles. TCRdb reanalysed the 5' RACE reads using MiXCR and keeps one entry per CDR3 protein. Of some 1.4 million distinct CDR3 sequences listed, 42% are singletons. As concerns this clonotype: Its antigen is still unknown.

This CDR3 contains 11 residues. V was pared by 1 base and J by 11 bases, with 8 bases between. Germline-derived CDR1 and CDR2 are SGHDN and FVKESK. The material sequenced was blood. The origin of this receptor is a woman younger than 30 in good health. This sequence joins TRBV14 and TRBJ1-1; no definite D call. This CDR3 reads CASSQGAVAFF. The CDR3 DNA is TGTGCCAGCAGCCAAGGGGCTGTTGCTTTCTTT.